The T cell receptor (beta chain) described here comes from a study of blood T cell repertoires in COVID-19. Study details: Acute-phase and convalescent COVID-19 samples originated in the United States, Italy and Spain.

Generated by immunoSEQ multiplex PCR, the TCRdb table keeps only in-frame clones and is missing some. The sample has roughly 140,000 clones, 60% to 85% seen once. Germline V gives CDR1 SEHNR, CDR2 FQNEAQ (reference sequence). The CDR3 has 11 amino acids. V lost 7 bases, J lost 5 bases, and 8 bases lay in between. The chain combines TRBV7-9 with TRBJ1-1; D gene uncertain. Specimen: peripheral blood. The origin of this receptor is a woman aged 60 to 75 with acute or convalescent COVID-19. As DNA, the CDR3 is TGTGCCAGCACCCGGGGAACTGAAGCTTTCTTT. It specifies CASTRGTEAFF.